This is a list of T cell receptor beta chains from one sample in a study of beta chain features in type 1 diabetes. The table came from immunoSEQ multiplex PCR; TCRdb's copy has only in-frame clones and leaves some out. This table holds 430,000 or so clones, approximately 10% found once. The sample taken for sequencing was naive CD4+ T cells from blood. Receptor source: a woman aged 18-35 years in good health. The CDR3 runs from the conserved cysteine through the conserved F or W. A D gene is named only where the DNA matches it firmly. Size is omitted from some rows. Given values are once, few, many or a class for expanded clones.

j_gene,v_gene,abundance,d_gene,CDR3aa,CDR3nt
TRBJ1-1,TRBV29-1,few,TRBD1,CSGVDRADTEAFF,TGCAGCGGAGTGGACAGGGCCGACACTGAAGCTTTCTTT
TRBJ2-2,TRBV9,-,-,CASSVVPVAGELFF,TGTGCCAGCAGCGTAGTGCCGGTGGCCGGGGAGCTGTTTTTT
TRBJ1-2,TRBV21-1,few,-,CASSYRRGGGGYTF,TGTGCCAGCAGTTACAGACGAGGGGGTGGCGGCTACACCTTC
TRBJ2-1,TRBV27,few,-,CASSRGSYNEQFF,TGTGCCAGCAGTAGAGGCTCCTACAATGAGCAGTTCTTC
TRBJ2-7,TRBV7-8,few,-,CASTIRTPTYEQYF,TGTGCCAGCACCATCAGGACACCAACCTACGAGCAGTACTTC
TRBJ2-1,TRBV7-2,-,TRBD2,CASSRAGGNYNEQFF,TGTGCCAGCAGCCGAGCGGGAGGCAACTACAATGAGCAGTTCTTC
TRBJ2-3,TRBV15,few,TRBD2,CATTAGGISTDTQYF,TGTGCCACCACAGCGGGGGGGATTAGCACAGATACGCAGTATTTT
TRBJ2-5,TRBV5-5,few,-,CASSGGAPRMETQYF,TGTGCCAGCAGCGGTGGGGCCCCCCGCATGGAGACCCAGTACTTC
TRBJ2-5,TRBV18,few,TRBD2,CASSRVAGNGGETQYF,TGTGCCAGCTCACGGGTAGCGGGAAACGGCGGGGAGACCCAGTACTTC
TRBJ2-5,TRBV19,-,TRBD2,CASSIRGRASETQYF,TGTGCCAGTAGTATCAGAGGGAGGGCCTCAGAGACCCAGTACTTC
TRBJ2-5,TRBV5-4,few,-,CASQQGRGETQYF,TGTGCCTCGCAGCAGGGGCGCGGGGAGACCCAGTACTTC
TRBJ2-1,TRBV4-1,few,-,CASSQDHSRDNEQFF,TGCGCCAGCAGCCAAGATCATTCCAGGGACAATGAGCAGTTCTTC
TRBJ1-5,TRBV15,few,-,CATSRVGHQPQHF,TGTGCCACCAGCAGAGTTGGCCATCAGCCCCAGCATTTT
TRBJ2-7,TRBV10-3,few,-,CAISEWNYEQYF,TGTGCCATCAGTGAGTGGAACTACGAGCAGTACTTC
TRBJ2-7,TRBV29-1,-,-,CSVGERTDSEQYF,TGCAGCGTTGGGGAACGGACGGACTCCGAGCAGTACTTC
TRBJ2-1,TRBV7-9,-,TRBD1,CASSQRQGNEQFF,TGTGCCAGCAGCCAACGACAGGGCAATGAGCAGTTCTTC
TRBJ2-7,TRBV27,-,-,CASSLNQGNSYEQYF,TGTGCCAGCAGCCTCAATCAGGGCAACTCCTACGAGCAGTACTTC
TRBJ2-2,TRBV14,-,TRBD2,CASSQDGRSTGELFF,TGTGCCAGCAGCCAAGACGGGAGGAGCACCGGGGAGCTGTTTTTT
TRBJ2-5,TRBV7-2,-,-,CASSSKTGQETQYF,TGTGCCAGCAGCTCCAAGACAGGCCAAGAGACCCAGTACTTC
TRBJ1-1,TRBV2,-,TRBD1,CASSDWTGVGF,TGTGCCAGCAGTGACTGGACAGGGGTCGGCTTT
TRBJ1-1,TRBV9,once,TRBD1,CASSGRTGGRTEAFF,TGTGCCAGCAGCGGGCGGACAGGGGGCAGGACTGAAGCTTTCTTT
TRBJ2-3,TRBV14,-,TRBD2,CASSRTLGLAGGSTDTQYF,TGTGCCAGCAGTCGAACACTGGGACTAGCGGGGGGAAGCACAGATACGCAGTATTTT
TRBJ1-1,TRBV7-3,few,-,CASSPGTRGTEAFF,TGTGCCAGCAGCCCCGGGACACGGGGCACTGAAGCTTTCTTT
TRBJ2-4,TRBV28,-,-,CASSGRPGIQYF,TGTGCCAGCAGTGGGAGACCCGGAATTCAGTACTTC
TRBJ1-2,TRBV2,-,-,CASERRGGSNGYTF,TGTGCCAGCGAAAGAAGGGGGGGCTCGAATGGCTACACCTTC
TRBJ2-1,TRBV7-2,few,-,CASSLPPTSYNEQFF,TGTGCCAGCAGCCTCCCTCCCACCTCGTACAATGAGCAGTTCTTC
TRBJ1-2,TRBV28,few,TRBD1,CASRAVWTGKLAYGYTF,TGTGCCAGCAGAGCGGTATGGACAGGGAAATTGGCCTATGGCTACACCTTC
TRBJ2-1,TRBV5-4,-,TRBD2,CASSTASGPFYNEQFF,TGTGCCAGCAGTACTGCTAGCGGGCCCTTCTACAATGAGCAGTTCTTC
TRBJ1-1,TRBV14,few,-,CASSPQLGLKAFF,TGTGCCAGCAGCCCTCAACTGGGCCTGAAAGCTTTCTTT
TRBJ2-2,TRBV5-1,-,-,CASSLVGDHTGELFF,TGCGCCAGCAGCTTGGTCGGGGACCACACCGGGGAGCTGTTTTTT
TRBJ2-5,TRBV20-1,few,-,CSAPRPETQYF,TGCAGTGCCCCCCGGCCGGAGACCCAGTACTTC